One sample yielded the 11 T cell receptor beta chains listed below, sequenced in a study of OX40 agonist ivuxolimab in advanced cancers. Clones were sequenced by immunoSEQ multiplex PCR, and TCRdb holds only the in-frame ones, with some missing. The repertoire holds tens of thousands of clones, with about four fifths as singletons. Specimen: CD4+ or CD8+ T cells sorted from blood, collected in a trial of the OX40 agonist ivuxolimab. The origin of the receptors is an adult with an advanced solid tumor such as melanoma, head and neck, liver or kidney cancer.

In its sample, this clone was seen once. This chain connects TRBV5-1 to TRBJ2-3; D may match TRBD1 or TRBD2 (5 bases each). Germline CDR1 SGHRS, CDR2 YFSETQ. V lost 6 bases and J 3 bases, leaving 17 bases between the germline ends. The CDR3 has 15 residues. As DNA, the CDR3 is TGCGCCAGCACTGAGGGGATCGGGCGAACAGATACGCAGTATTTT. Translation gives CASTEGIGRTDTQYF.

The chain carries TRBV11-3 and TRBJ2-1, with 9 bases identical to TRBD2. This CDR3 region has 15 residues. With V trimmed by 2 bases and J by 4 bases, 3 bases remained unmatched. The V gene's germline CDR1 is SGHNT and CDR2 YENEEA. The CDR3 region is CASSLRLAGYNEQFF. The CDR3 nucleotides read TGTGCCAGCAGCTTAAGGCTAGCGGGATACAATGAGCAGTTCTTC.

This clone has just a few counts. The chain combines TRBV2 with TRBJ2-5, with 10 bases identical to TRBD2. The CDR3 sequence is 16 residues long. V shed 3 bases and J 5 bases; nucleotides not matched to a gene: 9. Germline-derived CDR1 and CDR2 are SNHLY and FYNNEI. The CDR3 nucleotides read TGTGCCAGCAGTGACGCGGCTAGCGGGAGATCGGAGACCCAGTACTTC. It codes for CASSDAASGRSETQYF.

The rearrangement links TRBV6-6 to TRBJ1-1; D is undetermined. The CDR3 has 11 residues. V dropped 2 bases and J dropped 4 bases, with 2 bases sitting between them. Germline V gene data show CDR1 as MNHNY and CDR2 as SVGAGI (reference sequence). The chain's CDR3 is CASSYPTEAFF. The CDR3 DNA sequence: TGTGCCAGCAGTTACCCCACTGAAGCTTTCTTT.

V and J are TRBV10-3 and TRBJ2-3, with 7 nucleotides matching TRBD1. The CDR3 extends over 16 amino acids. CDR1 and CDR2 (germline): ENHRY, SYGVKD. Trimming removed 10 bases from V and 2 bases from J; junction bases left unmatched: 15. This chain's CDR3 is CASRQRPGQSTDTQYF. The CDR3 DNA sequence: TGTGCCAGCAGACAAAGACCGGGACAGTCCACAGATACGCAGTATTTT.

This clone is classed as medium-sized. The V call is TRBV27, the J call TRBJ2-3; 7 positions match TRBD2. The trim removed 2 bases at V and 2 bases at J, leaving 4 bases unmatched. Germline V lookup: CDR1 MNHEY, CDR2 SMNVEV (reference sequence). The CDR3 length is 15 residues. CDR3 bases: TGTGCCAGCAGTTTAGGGACTACCATCACAGATACGCAGTATTTT. Protein sequence: CASSLGTTITDTQYF.

This rearrangement joins TRBV19 to TRBJ1-6; TRBD1 aligns across 7 bases. The CDR3 contains 15 residues. Germline V gene data show CDR1 as LNHDA and CDR2 as SQIVND (reference sequence). V lost 1 base and J lost 10; bases outside the gene matches: 7. CDR3 amino acids: CASSIGGDRVSPLHF. The CDR3 nucleotides are TGTGCCAGTAGTATAGGAGGAGACAGGGTGTCACCCCTCCACTTT.

This clone showed up just once. This chain links TRBV28 with TRBJ1-4, with D tentatively TRBD1 (5 bases). Per the germline V gene, CDR1 is MDHEN and CDR2 is SYDVKM. CDR3 length: 16 amino acids. V lost 3 bases and J lost 10, with 21 bases in between. The CDR3 here is CASSFRYAGASGKLFF. In DNA, the CDR3 is TGTGCCAGCAGTTTTAGGTACGCTGGGGCGAGCGGAAAACTGTTTTTT.

The chain links TRBV6-1 to TRBJ1-1; possibly TRBD1 for D (5 bases). This CDR3 has 13 residues. Germline-derived CDR1 and CDR2 are MNHNS and SASEGT. V lost 6 bases, J lost 0 bases, and 8 bases lay in between. The CDR3 region is CASSWGVNTEAFF. The DNA for the CDR3 is TGTGCCAGCAGCTGGGGCGTGAACACTGAAGCTTTCTTT.

V gene TRBV15 combines with J gene TRBJ2-5, with 13 bases that match TRBD2. Germline CDR1 is LNHNV and CDR2 is YYDKDF (reference sequence). With V trimmed by 3 bases and J by 4 bases, 2 bases remained unmatched. The CDR3 has 15 residues. The CDR3 sequence is CATSRRLAGGETQYF. CDR3 coding DNA: TGTGCCACCAGCAGGAGACTAGCGGGAGGAGAGACCCAGTACTTC.

The chain couples TRBV28 to TRBJ1-1; unclear D gene. Trimming pared 7 bases from V and 0 bases from J, leaving 3 bases between. Germline lookup yields CDR1 MDHEN and CDR2 SYDVKM. The CDR3 has 11 amino acids. The CDR3 sequence: CASIVNTEAFF. The CDR3 DNA follows: TGTGCCAGCATAGTGAACACTGAAGCTTTCTTT. Full variable domain (missing parts from reference TRBV28 and TRBJ1-1): DVKVTQSSRYLVKRTGEKVFLECVQDMDHENMFWYRQDPGLGLRLIYFSYDVKMKEKGDIPEGYSVSREKKERFSLILESASTNQTSMYLCASIVNTEAFFGQGTRLTVV.